The 31 T cell receptor beta chains reported below all come from one sample, sequenced in a study of neurological immune-mediated disorders. One entry per CDR3 protein results from TCRdb running MiXCR on the 5' RACE reads. The table includes tens of thousands of distinct CDR3 sequences, over 9% detected once. Sample: PBMCs. The receptors come from a woman aged 40 to 50 with HTLV-1-associated myelopathy (HAM/TSP).

This clonotype has a handful of counts. J is TRBJ2-7 and V is TRBV5-1; the match to TRBD1 covers 10 bases. CDR1 is SGHRS, CDR2 YFSETQ, per germline. CDR3 length: 16 residues. V lost 1 base, J lost 1 base, and 5 bases stayed unmatched. CDR3 sequence reads: CASSLRPGQGSYEQYF. As DNA, the CDR3 is TGCGCCAGCAGCTTGAGACCGGGACAGGGGTCCTACGAGCAGTACTTC. Filled out from reference TRBV5-1 and TRBJ2-7, the complete variable domain reads KAGVTQTPRYLIKTRGQQVTLSCSPISGHRSVSWYQQTPGQGLQFLFEYFSETQRNKGNFPGRFSGRQFSNSRSEMNVSTLELGDSALYLCASSLRPGQGSYEQYFGPGTRLTVT.

This clonotype was seen repeatedly, ten times or more. The chain employs TRBV4-1 and TRBJ2-3; 9 positions agree with TRBD2. With V trimmed by 0 bases and J by 7 bases, 11 bases remained unmatched. The CDR3 is made up of 17 amino acids. CDR1 and CDR2 (germline): MGHRA, YSYEKL. CDR3 sequence reads: CASSQDPLAGKRYTQYF. Written as DNA, the CDR3 is TGCGCCAGCAGCCAAGATCCCCTAGCGGGGAAAAGGTATACGCAGTATTTT.

Ten or more counts support this clonotype. The chain combines TRBV10-3 with TRBJ1-6; 8 bases line up with TRBD1. V lost 10 bases, J lost 7 bases, and 9 bases stayed unmatched. The CDR3 totals 14 residues. The germline CDR1 and CDR2 sequences are ENHRY and SYGVKD. The chain's CDR3 is CATQSRGRNSPLHF. CDR3 DNA sequence: TGTGCCACCCAGTCCAGGGGGCGGAATTCACCCCTCCACTTT.

This clonotype has at least ten counts. This sequence joins TRBV12-3 or TRBV12-4 and TRBJ2-1; 14 bases align to TRBD2. This CDR3 contains 16 residues. V was pared by 5 bases and J by 4 bases, with 4 bases of the junction left unmatched. The CDR3 sequence: CASSTWTSGGYNEQFF. The CDR3 DNA follows: TGTGCCAGCAGTACCTGGACTAGCGGGGGGTACAATGAGCAGTTCTTC.

The table lists this clonotype with many counts. A junction boundary mismatches the germline segment, possibly from a read error. This chain joins TRBV6-2 or TRBV6-3 and TRBJ2-5; 9 nucleotides align to TRBD2. CDR3 size: 14 residues. The V gene's germline CDR1 is MNHEY and CDR2 SVGEGT. CDR3 sequence reads: CATSRRGGHETQYF. The CDR3 nucleotides are TGTGCCACCAGTCGGCGGGGGGGCCACGAGACCCAGTACTTC.

The rearrangement links TRBV20-1 to TRBJ2-7; no reliable D call. Trimming shortened V by 6 bases and J by 5 bases, and 17 bases separated the two germline ends. The CDR3 runs to 13 residues. Germline loops: CDR1 DFQATT, CDR2 SNEGSKA (reference sequence). The DNA of the CDR3 is TGCAGTGCCCTCTGGGGAAATGTGAACGAGCAGTACTTC. Translated, it gives CSALWGNVNEQYF.

This clonotype was recorded once. This may arise from a read error, as a much more abundant clone is one base away. The chain is built from TRBV7-2 and TRBJ1-1; D remains ambiguous. The CDR3 totals 13 residues. Germline CDR1 and CDR2: SGHTA and FQGNSA. In DNA form, the CDR3 reads TGTGGCAGCACCTCTTACACTGGGAGTTTAGCTTTCTTT. Translating it yields CGSTSYTGSLAFF.

In its sample, this clonotype was seen many times. The chain carries TRBV12-3 or TRBV12-4 and TRBJ1-3; D not certain. Deletions cut 8 bases from V and 4 bases from J, with 12 bases between. This CDR3 has 13 amino acids. The CDR3 is CASQLGPGNTIYF. In DNA, the CDR3 is TGTGCCAGCCAGCTAGGCCCGGGAAACACCATATATTTT.

This clonotype turned up a few times. The J gene is TRBJ2-1, the V gene TRBV9; D unresolved. The germline V gene has CDR1 SGDLS and CDR2 YYNGEE. This CDR3 region has 15 residues. V was shortened by 0 bases and J by 0 bases, with 7 bases between the two germline ends. CDR3 DNA: TGTGCCAGCAGCGTAGTAGGTAGCTCCTACAATGAGCAGTTCTTC. Amino acids: CASSVVGSSYNEQFF.

This clonotype was seen at least ten times. V and J are TRBV7-3 and TRBJ2-7; no firm D call. The germline V gene encodes CDR1 SGHTA and CDR2 FQGTGA. CDR3 length equals 13 residues. V lost 5 bases and J 4 bases, leaving 12 bases between the germline ends. CDR3 residues: CASSPNPGYEQYF. The CDR3, as DNA: TGTGCCAGCAGCCCTAACCCGGGTTACGAGCAGTACTTC.

The chain has TRBV13 and TRBJ2-1; D not resolved. The V gene's germline CDR1 is PRHDT and CDR2 FYEKMQ (reference sequence). This CDR3 is built from 13 residues. With 6 bases removed from V and 6 bases from J, the gap between germline ends came to 12 bases. The CDR3 here is CASSRTLPNEQFF. The CDR3, as DNA: TGTGCCAGCAGTCGAACTCTTCCCAATGAGCAGTTCTTC. Complete variable domain (other parts from reference TRBV13 and TRBJ2-1): AAGVIQSPRHLIKEKRETATLKCYPIPRHDTVYWYQQGPGQDPQFLISFYEKMQSDKGSIPDRFSAQQFSDYHSELNMSSLELGDSALYFCASSRTLPNEQFFGPGTRLTVL.

This clonotype has ten or more counts. The V call is TRBV12-3 or TRBV12-4, the J call TRBJ1-2, with TRBD1 identical over 9 bases. The CDR3 length is 13 residues. V shed 6 bases, J shed 5 bases, and the junction held 4 bases outside the gene matches. This CDR3 is CASSQQGAYGYTF. The CDR3, as DNA: TGTGCCAGCAGCCAACAGGGGGCTTATGGCTACACCTTC.

This clonotype showed up many times. V usage is TRBV5-1 and J usage is TRBJ1-5; TRBD1 agrees at 8 bases. The length of the CDR3 is 14 residues. With V trimmed by 3 bases and J by 10 bases, 9 bases remained unmatched. Germline CDR1 is SGHRS and CDR2 is YFSETQ. The CDR3: CASSSGQGRGPQHF. The DNA for the CDR3 is TGCGCCAGCAGCTCTGGACAGGGTCGGGGCCCCCAGCATTTT.

As to this clonotype: One end of the junction is discordant with germline, which a read error may explain. The chain has TRBV7-2 and TRBJ2-1, with unresolved D. CDR1 and CDR2 from the germline V gene are SGHTA and FQGNSA. The CDR3 runs to 15 residues. The CDR3 spells CASSIDPGSYNGQFF. As DNA, the CDR3 is TGTGCCAGCAGCATAGATCCGGGCTCCTACAATGGGCAGTTCTTC. Full variable domain (missing parts from reference TRBV7-2 and TRBJ2-1): GAGVSQSPSNKVTEKGKDVELRCDPISGHTALYWYRQSLGQGLEFLIYFQGNSAPDKSGLPSDRFSAERTGGSVSTLTIQRTQQEDSAVYLCASSIDPGSYNGQFFGPGTRLTVL.

This clonotype occurred many times. This chain uses TRBV4-2 with TRBJ1-5, with D possibly TRBD1 on 6 matching bases. V was trimmed by 0 bases and J by 4 bases, leaving 10 bases between them. This CDR3 comprises 15 residues. Germline CDR1 is LGHNA and CDR2 is YNFKEQ. The CDR3, as DNA: TGTGCCAGCAGCCAAGATTTCCAGGGGAATCAGCCCCAGCATTTT. It encodes CASSQDFQGNQPQHF.

This clonotype was seen ten or more times. The rearrangement joins TRBV12-3 or TRBV12-4 to TRBJ2-3; unclear D gene. The CDR3 runs 14 residues. Trimming pared 6 bases from V and 0 bases from J, leaving 10 bases between. CDR3 residues: CASSRTTSTDTQYF. CDR3 nucleotides: TGTGCCAGCAGCCGAACCACTAGCACAGATACGCAGTATTTT.

This clonotype came up many times. The chain recombines TRBV12-3 or TRBV12-4 with TRBJ2-3; D might be TRBD1 or TRBD2, each matching 5 bases. V shed 6 bases and J shed 0 bases, with 16 bases lying between them. This CDR3 has 16 residues. CDR3 protein: CASSPGTAYSTDTQYF. CDR3 nucleotide sequence: TGTGCCAGCAGCCCAGGGACGGCCTATAGCACAGATACGCAGTATTTT.

In this sample, this clonotype turned up many times. The genes are TRBV5-1 and TRBJ1-6; perhaps TRBD1 as D (6 bases). The CDR3 spans 13 residues. Trimming removed 4 bases at V and 7 bases at J, with 9 bases between. Germline V gives CDR1 SGHRS, CDR2 YFSETQ. Written as DNA, the CDR3 is TGCGCCAGCAGCCCGAGGGGGAATTCACCCCTCCACTTT. Its protein product is CASSPRGNSPLHF.

This clonotype was counted ten times or more. J is TRBJ1-2 and V is TRBV12-3 or TRBV12-4; perhaps TRBD1 as D (5 bases). Trimming removed 0 bases at V and 4 bases at J, with 9 bases between. The CDR3 runs to 14 residues. The CDR3 nucleotides read TGTGCCAGCAGTTTAGCAGCAGGGACCTATGGCTACACCTTC. This gives the protein CASSLAAGTYGYTF.

There are many counts of this clonotype. The V gene is TRBV5-1, the J gene TRBJ2-3; D is unresolved. The CDR3 has 12 amino acids. Trimming stripped 4 bases from V and 9 bases from J, with 12 bases between. Per germline, CDR1 SGHRS and CDR2 YFSETQ. The DNA of the CDR3 is TGCGCCAGCAGCCCCCAGCCGGAGACGCAGTATTTT. Translated: CASSPQPETQYF.

This clonotype came up many times. This chain links TRBV10-3 with TRBJ2-1; D is possibly TRBD2 (7 bases). The CDR3 spans 15 residues. V was clipped by 6 bases and J by 6 bases, with 18 bases between them. Germline lookup yields CDR1 ENHRY and CDR2 SYGVKD. The CDR3 is CAISAEGGPGNEQFF. In DNA, the CDR3 is TGTGCCATCAGCGCGGAGGGGGGGCCGGGCAATGAGCAGTTCTTC.

This clonotype has ten or more counts. V is TRBV6-2 or TRBV6-3 and J is TRBJ1-5, with TRBD1 matching over 7 bases. Germline V gives CDR1 MNHEY, CDR2 SVGEGT. V shed 6 bases and J 7 bases; nucleotides not matched to a gene: 18. The CDR3 contains 17 residues. The CDR3 nucleotides are TGTGCCAGCAGGCCTGCCTTTGTGACAGGGTTGGCACAGCCCCAGCATTTT. Translation gives CASRPAFVTGLAQPQHF.

This clonotype was seen at least ten times. The chain uses TRBV28 and TRBJ2-3; TRBD2 matches 8 bases. V lost 8 bases, J lost 0 bases, and 13 bases stayed unmatched. This CDR3 spans 17 amino acids. Germline V gene sequence: CDR1 MDHEN, CDR2 SYDVKM. CDR3 DNA: TGTGCCAGCGAAATGGCGGGGGGATTATCTAGCACAGATACGCAGTATTTT. Its protein product is CASEMAGGLSSTDTQYF.

This clonotype was counted ten times or more. The rearrangement joins TRBV5-1 to TRBJ1-4, with a weak D call TRBD1 (5 bases). Trimming shortened V by 2 bases and J by 3 bases, and 5 bases separated the two germline ends. This CDR3 spans 13 amino acids. Germline V gives CDR1 SGHRS, CDR2 YFSETQ. The chain's CDR3 is CASSFRANEKLFF. The CDR3 bases are TGCGCCAGCAGCTTCAGGGCTAATGAAAAACTGTTTTTT.

This clonotype was found many times. The J gene is TRBJ1-1, the V gene TRBV2; no clear D. The CDR3 loop spans 13 amino acids. The V gene lost 1 base and the J gene lost 1 base, with 4 bases spanning the gap. Per the germline V gene, CDR1 is SNHLY and CDR2 is FYNNEI. The DNA of the CDR3 is TGTGCCAGCAGTGAAGGGCCGAACACTGAAGCTTTCTTT. Protein: CASSEGPNTEAFF.

On this clonotype itself: A read error may explain this, as a much larger clone is one base away. The chain has TRBV5-1 and TRBJ1-6, with TRBD1 as a possible D gene (6 bases). This CDR3 has 13 residues. The V gene's germline CDR1 is SGHRS and CDR2 YFSETQ. In nucleotides, the CDR3 is TGCGCCAGCAGCCCGAGGGGGAATTCATCCCTCCACTTT. It yields the protein CASSPRGNSSLHF. Looking up the rest from reference TRBV5-1 and TRBJ1-6 gives the full variable domain: KAGVTQTPRYLIKTRGQQVTLSCSPISGHRSVSWYQQTPGQGLQFLFEYFSETQRNKGNFPGRFSGRQFSNSRSEMNVSTLELGDSALYLCASSPRGNSSLHFGNGTRLTVT.

This clonotype appeared many times. The rearrangement uses TRBV5-5 and TRBJ1-6; D remains ambiguous. From germline, CDR1 is SGHKS and CDR2 YYEKEE (reference sequence). The CDR3 totals 16 residues. The V gene lost 0 bases and the J gene lost 3 bases, with 10 bases spanning the gap. As DNA, the CDR3 is TGTGCCAGCAGCTTGGTCCTCCGTATCTATAATTCACCCCTCCACTTT. It specifies CASSLVLRIYNSPLHF.

Note on this clonotype: A read error is possible here, since a much larger clone lies one base away. The final CDR3 position lacks the conserved phenylalanine or tryptophan, pointing to a likely read error. CDR3 sequence (DNA): TGTGCCAGCAGCCCGCCCGGGACTAGCATGTACAATGAGCAGTTCCTC. Protein: CASSPPGTSMYNEQFL. The J gene is TRBJ2-1, the V gene TRBV7-9; 9 nucleotides align to TRBD2. V lost 5 bases, J lost 4 bases, and 9 bases stayed unmatched. The CDR3 spans 16 residues. Germline V CDR1 and CDR2: SEHNR, FQNEAQ (reference sequence).

This clonotype was counted at least ten times. CDR3 coding DNA: TGTGCCAGCAGCTTAACCCCAGGGAATTACGAGCAGTACTTC. This gives the protein CASSLTPGNYEQYF. The chain joins TRBV11-2 to TRBJ2-7, with TRBD1 as a possible D gene (5 bases). The V gene lost 2 bases and the J gene lost 4 bases, with 12 bases spanning the gap. The V gene's germline CDR1 is SGHAT and CDR2 FQNNGV. The CDR3 contains 14 residues. Full variable domain (missing parts from reference TRBV11-2 and TRBJ2-7): EAGVAQSPRYKIIEKRQSVAFWCNPISGHATLYWYQQILGQGPKLLIQFQNNGVVDDSQLPKDRFSAERLKGVDSTLKIQPAKLEDSAVYLCASSLTPGNYEQYFGPGTRLTVT.

CDR3 loop: CATIGTGGGNTEAFF. CDR3 in DNA: TGTGCCACCATAGGGACAGGGGGAGGTAACACTGAAGCTTTCTTT. The chain carries TRBV7-6 and TRBJ1-1, with 11 positions matching TRBD1. With V trimmed by 10 bases and J by 2 bases, 9 bases remained unmatched. There are 15 residues in the CDR3. Germline V gene lookup returns CDR1 SGHVS and CDR2 FNYEAQ.

The chain has TRBV18 and TRBJ2-7; D remains ambiguous. The CDR3 extends over 14 amino acids. Trimming pared 5 bases from V and 3 bases from J, leaving 14 bases between. Germline values: CDR1 KGHSH, CDR2 LQKENI. This CDR3 reads CASSSKDGRYEQYF. CDR3 bases: TGTGCCAGCTCATCTAAGGACGGGCGCTACGAGCAGTACTTC. Supplemented by reference TRBV18 and TRBJ2-7, the full variable domain reads NAGVMQNPRHLVRRRGQEARLRCSPMKGHSHVYWYRQLPEEGLKFMVYLQKENIIDESGMPKERFSAEFPKEGPSILRIQQVVRGDSAAYFCASSSKDGRYEQYFGPGTRLTVT.